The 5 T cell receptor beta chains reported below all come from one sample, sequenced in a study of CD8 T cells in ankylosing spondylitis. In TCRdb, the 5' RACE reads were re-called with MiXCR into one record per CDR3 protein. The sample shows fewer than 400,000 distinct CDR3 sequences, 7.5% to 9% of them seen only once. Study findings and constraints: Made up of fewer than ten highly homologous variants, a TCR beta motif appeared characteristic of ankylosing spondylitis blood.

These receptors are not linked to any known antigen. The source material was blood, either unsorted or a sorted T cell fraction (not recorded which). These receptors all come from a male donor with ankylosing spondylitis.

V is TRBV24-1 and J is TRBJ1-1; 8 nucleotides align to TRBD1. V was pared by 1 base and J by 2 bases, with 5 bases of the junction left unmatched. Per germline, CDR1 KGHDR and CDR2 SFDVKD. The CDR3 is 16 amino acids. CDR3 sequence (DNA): TGTGCCACCAGTGATTTCCAGGACAGGGCCAACACTGAAGCTTTCTTT. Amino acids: CATSDFQDRANTEAFF.

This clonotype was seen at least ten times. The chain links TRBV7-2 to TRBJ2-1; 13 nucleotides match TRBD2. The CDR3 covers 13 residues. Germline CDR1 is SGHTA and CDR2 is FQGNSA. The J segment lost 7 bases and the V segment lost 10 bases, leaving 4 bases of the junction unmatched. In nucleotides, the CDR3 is TGTGCCATAACTAGCGGGAGGGTTAATGAGCAGTTCTTC. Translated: CAITSGRVNEQFF. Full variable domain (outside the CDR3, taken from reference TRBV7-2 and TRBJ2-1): GAGVSQSPSNKVTEKGKDVELRCDPISGHTALYWYRQSLGQGLEFLIYFQGNSAPDKSGLPSDRFSAERTGGSVSTLTIQRTQQEDSAVYLCAITSGRVNEQFFGPGTRLTVL.

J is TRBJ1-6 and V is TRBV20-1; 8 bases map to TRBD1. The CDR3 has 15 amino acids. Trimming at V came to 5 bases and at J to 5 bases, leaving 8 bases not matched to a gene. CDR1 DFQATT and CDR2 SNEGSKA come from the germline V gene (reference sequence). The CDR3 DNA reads TGCAGTGCTCAAGGACAGGGAGGCGATAATTCACCCCTCCACTTT. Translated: CSAQGQGGDNSPLHF.

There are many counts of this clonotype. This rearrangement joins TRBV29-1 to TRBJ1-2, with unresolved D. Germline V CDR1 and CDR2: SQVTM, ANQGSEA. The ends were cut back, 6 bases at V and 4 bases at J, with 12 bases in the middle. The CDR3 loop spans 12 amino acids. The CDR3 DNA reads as TGCAGCGTGGAACAGATTACCTATGGCTACACCTTC. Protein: CSVEQITYGYTF.

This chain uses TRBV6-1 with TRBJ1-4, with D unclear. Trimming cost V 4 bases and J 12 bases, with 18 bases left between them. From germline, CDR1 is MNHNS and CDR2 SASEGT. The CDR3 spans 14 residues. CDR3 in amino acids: CASSASDKVTELFF. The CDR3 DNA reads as TGTGCCAGCAGTGCTTCAGATAAAGTAACGGAACTGTTTTTT.